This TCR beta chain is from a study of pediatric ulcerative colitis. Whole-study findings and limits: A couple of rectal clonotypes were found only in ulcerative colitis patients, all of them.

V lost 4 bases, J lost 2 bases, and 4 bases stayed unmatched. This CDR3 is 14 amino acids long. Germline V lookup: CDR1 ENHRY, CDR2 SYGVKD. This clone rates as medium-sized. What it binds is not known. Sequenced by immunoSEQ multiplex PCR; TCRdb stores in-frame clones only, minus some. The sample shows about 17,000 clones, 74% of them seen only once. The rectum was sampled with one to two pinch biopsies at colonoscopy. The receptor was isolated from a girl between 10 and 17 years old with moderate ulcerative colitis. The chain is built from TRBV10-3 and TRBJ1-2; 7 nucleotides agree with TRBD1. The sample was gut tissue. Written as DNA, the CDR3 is TGTGCCATCAGTGCGGACAGGACCAACTATGGCTACACCTTC. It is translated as CAISADRTNYGYTF.